This T cell receptor (beta chain) stems from a study of T cell repertoires in cytomegalovirus infection. As to this clonotype: Antigen unknown.

There are 14 residues in the CDR3. CDR1 MDHEN and CDR2 SYDVKM come from the germline V gene. The V end lost 6 bases, the J end lost 7 bases, and 19 bases lay between the germline ends. TCRdb re-analysed the reads in MiXCR, keeping a single row per CDR3 protein. Among hundreds of thousands of distinct CDR3 sequences listed, under 45% were seen once. The input for sequencing was cultured PBMCs, taken from culture after CMV antigen stimulation. The chain carries TRBV28 and TRBJ2-7; D tentatively fits TRBD1 or TRBD2 (5 bases each). The receptor was derived from a human donor in good health (CMV status not recorded). Some clones in this sample may be carry-over from other donors' samples. As DNA, the CDR3 is TGTGCCAGCAGGCTCGGGACCGACAAAGGGGAGCAGTACTTC. This gives the protein CASRLGTDKGEQYF. Based on the CDR3 plus reference TRBV28 and TRBJ2-7, the full variable domain is DVKVTQSSRYLVKRTGEKVFLECVQDMDHENMFWYRQDPGLGLRLIYFSYDVKMKEKGDIPEGYSVSREKKERFSLILESASTNQTSMYLCASRLGTDKGEQYFGPGTRLTVT.